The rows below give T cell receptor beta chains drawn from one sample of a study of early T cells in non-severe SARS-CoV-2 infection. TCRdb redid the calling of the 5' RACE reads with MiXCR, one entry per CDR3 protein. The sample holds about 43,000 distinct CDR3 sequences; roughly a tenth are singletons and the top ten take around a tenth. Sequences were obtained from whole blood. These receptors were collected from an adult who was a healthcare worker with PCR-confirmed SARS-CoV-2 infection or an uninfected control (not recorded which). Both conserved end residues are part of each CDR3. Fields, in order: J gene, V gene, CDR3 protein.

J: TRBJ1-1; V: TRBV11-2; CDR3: CASSSLNGGGTEAFF
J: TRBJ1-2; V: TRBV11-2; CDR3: CASTSAGTAYGYTF
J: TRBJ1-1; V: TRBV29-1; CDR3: CSVEGQGRWTEAFF
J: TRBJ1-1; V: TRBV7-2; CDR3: CASSLGPENTEAFF
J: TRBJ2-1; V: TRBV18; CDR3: CASSPDQSSEQFF
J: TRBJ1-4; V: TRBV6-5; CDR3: CASSYSKGEKLFF
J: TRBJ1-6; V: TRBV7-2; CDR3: CASSLGRSSYNSPLHF
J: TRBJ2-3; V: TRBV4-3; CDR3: CASSQGTGWKDTQYF
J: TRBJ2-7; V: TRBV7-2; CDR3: CASSASGQSNYEQYF
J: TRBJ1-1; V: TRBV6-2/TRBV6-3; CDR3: CASSYRGGDTEAFF
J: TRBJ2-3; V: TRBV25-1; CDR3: CASSEYVGGAPTDTQYF
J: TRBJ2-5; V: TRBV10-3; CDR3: CAISVNTEETQYF
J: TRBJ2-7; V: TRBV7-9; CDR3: CASSLRAGATYEQYF
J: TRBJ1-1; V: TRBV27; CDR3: CASSSLWANTEAFF
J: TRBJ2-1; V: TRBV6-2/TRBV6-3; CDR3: CASRNRYNEQFF
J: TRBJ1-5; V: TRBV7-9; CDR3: CASSLGGQGQPQHF
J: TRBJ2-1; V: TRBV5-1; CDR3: CASSDRTAYNEQFF
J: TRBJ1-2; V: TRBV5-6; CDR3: CASSLEIWGNNYGYTF
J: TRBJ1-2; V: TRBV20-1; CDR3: CSAPNQGWYGYTF
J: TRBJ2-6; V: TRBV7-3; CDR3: CASSLSGQGFSGANVLTF
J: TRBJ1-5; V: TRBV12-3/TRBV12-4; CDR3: CASSWGVSWIRSNQPQHF
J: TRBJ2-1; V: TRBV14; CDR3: CASSQNRPGMGEQFF
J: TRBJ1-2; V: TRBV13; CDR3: CASSTNRGTLGGYTF
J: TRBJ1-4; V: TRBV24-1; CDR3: CATSDPPPTNEKLFF
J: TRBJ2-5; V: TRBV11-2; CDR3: CASSFGGVETQYF
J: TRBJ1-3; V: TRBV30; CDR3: CAWGHGGSSGNTIYF
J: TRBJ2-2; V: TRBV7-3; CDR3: CASSLRPSFGELFF
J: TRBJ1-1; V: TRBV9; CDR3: CASSDTGFVTEAFF
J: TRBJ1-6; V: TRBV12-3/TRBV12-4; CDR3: CASSLDRGLSPLHF
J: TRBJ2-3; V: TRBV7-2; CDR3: CASSLSVSDTQYF
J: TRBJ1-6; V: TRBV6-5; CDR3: CASSYRGGAGNNPPLHF
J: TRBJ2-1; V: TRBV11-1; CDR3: CASSLAGDTYNEQFF
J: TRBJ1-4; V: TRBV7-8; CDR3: CASRRGAGLNEKLFF
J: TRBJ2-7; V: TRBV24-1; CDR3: CATSAGGYEQYF
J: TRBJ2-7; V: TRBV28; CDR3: CASSLQSMDYEQYF
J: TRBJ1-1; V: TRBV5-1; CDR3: CASSLDGLNTEAFF
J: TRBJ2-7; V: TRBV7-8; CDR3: CASSDLAPYEQYF
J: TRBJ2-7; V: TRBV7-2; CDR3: CASSPANYEQYF
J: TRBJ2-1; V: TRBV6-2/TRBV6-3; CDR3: CASSYGDSYNEQFF
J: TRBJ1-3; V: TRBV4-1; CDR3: CASSQDRTGTGNTIYF
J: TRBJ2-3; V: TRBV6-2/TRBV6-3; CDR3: CAGSQGTQYF
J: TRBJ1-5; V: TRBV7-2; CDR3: CASRATQGNQPQHF
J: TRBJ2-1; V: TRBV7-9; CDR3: CASSLVFSGNEQFF
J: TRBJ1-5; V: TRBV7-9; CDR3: CASSSSDRDNQPQHF
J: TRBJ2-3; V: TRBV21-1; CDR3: CATPESTDTQYF
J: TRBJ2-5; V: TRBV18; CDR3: CASSSGTVETQYF
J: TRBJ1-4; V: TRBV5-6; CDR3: CASSLVGVGEKLFF
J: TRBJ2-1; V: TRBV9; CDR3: CASSPSGGYNEQFF
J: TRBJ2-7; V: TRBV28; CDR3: CASATGGRYEQYF
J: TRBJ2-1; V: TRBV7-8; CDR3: CASSLIVGLATNNEQFF
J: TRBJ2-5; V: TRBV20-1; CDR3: CSATPGVAGGETQYF
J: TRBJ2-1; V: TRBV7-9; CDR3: CASSLRLASYNEQFF
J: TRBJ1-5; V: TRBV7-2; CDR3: CASSMDSVQPQHF
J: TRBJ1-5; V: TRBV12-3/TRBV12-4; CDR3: CASRHGGGPQHF
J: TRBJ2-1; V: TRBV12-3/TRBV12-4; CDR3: CASSPRLAGGHDEQFF
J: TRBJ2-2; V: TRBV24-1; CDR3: CATSATRGRDTGELFF
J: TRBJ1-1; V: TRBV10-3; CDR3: CAIREQGPREAFF
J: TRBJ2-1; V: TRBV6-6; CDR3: CASSYPLAGPYNEQFF
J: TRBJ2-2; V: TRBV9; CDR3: CASSAFTGELFF
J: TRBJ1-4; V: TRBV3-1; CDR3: CASSLQGANEKLFF